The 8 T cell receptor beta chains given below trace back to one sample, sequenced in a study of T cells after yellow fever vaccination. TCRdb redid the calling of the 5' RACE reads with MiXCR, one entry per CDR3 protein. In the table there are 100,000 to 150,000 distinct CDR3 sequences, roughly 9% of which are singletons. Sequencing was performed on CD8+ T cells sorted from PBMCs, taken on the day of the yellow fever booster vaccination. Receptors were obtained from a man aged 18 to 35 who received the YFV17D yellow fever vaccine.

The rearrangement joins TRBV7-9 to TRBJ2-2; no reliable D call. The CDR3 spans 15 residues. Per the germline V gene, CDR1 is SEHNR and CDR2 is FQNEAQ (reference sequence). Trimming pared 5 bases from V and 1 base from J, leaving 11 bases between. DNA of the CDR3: TGTGCCAGCAGCCCCTCGGTCGGGAACACCGGGGAGCTGTTTTTT. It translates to CASSPSVGNTGELFF.

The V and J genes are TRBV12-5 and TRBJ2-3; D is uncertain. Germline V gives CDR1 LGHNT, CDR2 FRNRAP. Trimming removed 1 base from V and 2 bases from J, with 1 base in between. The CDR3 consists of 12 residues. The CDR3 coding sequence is TGTGCTAGTGGTTTGGACACAGATACGCAGTATTTT. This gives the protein CASGLDTDTQYF. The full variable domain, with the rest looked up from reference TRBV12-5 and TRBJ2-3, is DARVTQTPRHKVTEMGQEVTMRCQPILGHNTVFWYRQTMMQGLELLAYFRNRAPLDDSGMPKDRFSAEMPDATLATLKIQPSEPRDSAVYFCASGLDTDTQYFGPGTRLTVL.

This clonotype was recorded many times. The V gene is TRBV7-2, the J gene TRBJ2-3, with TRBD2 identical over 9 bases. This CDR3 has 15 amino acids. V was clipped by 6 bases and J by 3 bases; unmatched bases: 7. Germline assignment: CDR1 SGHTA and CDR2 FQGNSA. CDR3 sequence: CASSFIAGETDTQYF. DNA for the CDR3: TGTGCCAGCAGTTTTATAGCGGGGGAGACAGATACGCAGTATTTT.

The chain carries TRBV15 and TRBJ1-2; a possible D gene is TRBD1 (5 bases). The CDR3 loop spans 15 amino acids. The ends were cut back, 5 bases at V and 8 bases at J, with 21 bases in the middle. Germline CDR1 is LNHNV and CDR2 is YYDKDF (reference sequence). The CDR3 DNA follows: TGTGCCACCAGCTCCCAACCGGACACCCTCCGGGGCTACACCTTC. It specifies CATSSQPDTLRGYTF.

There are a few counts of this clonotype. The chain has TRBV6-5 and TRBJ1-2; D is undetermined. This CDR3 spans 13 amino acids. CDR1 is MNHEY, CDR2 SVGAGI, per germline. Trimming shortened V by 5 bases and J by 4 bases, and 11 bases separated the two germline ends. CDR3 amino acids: CASSTFLTYGYTF. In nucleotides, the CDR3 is TGTGCCAGCAGTACCTTTCTGACCTATGGCTACACCTTC.

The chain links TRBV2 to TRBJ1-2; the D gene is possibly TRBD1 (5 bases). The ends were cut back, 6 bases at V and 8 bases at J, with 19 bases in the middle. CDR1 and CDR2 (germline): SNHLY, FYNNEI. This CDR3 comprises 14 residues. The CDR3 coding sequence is TGTGCCAGCAGCCGCTTCGCAGGGTCGGACGGCTACACCTTC. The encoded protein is CASSRFAGSDGYTF.

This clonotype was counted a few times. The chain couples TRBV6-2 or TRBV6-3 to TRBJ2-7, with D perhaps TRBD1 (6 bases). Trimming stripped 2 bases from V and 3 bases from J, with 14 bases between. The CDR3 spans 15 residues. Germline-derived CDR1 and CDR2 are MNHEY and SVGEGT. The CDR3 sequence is CASSYVPGQIYEQYV. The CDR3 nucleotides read TGTGCCAGCAGTTACGTTCCAGGACAGATCTACGAGCAGTACGTC.

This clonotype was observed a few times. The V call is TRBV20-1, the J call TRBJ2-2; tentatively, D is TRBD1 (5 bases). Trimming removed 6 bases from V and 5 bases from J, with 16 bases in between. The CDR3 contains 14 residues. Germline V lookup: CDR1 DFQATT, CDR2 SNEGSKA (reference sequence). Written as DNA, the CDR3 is TGCAGTGCCCTAGGGGTCACCTGGACCGGGGAGCTGTTTTTT. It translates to CSALGVTWTGELFF.